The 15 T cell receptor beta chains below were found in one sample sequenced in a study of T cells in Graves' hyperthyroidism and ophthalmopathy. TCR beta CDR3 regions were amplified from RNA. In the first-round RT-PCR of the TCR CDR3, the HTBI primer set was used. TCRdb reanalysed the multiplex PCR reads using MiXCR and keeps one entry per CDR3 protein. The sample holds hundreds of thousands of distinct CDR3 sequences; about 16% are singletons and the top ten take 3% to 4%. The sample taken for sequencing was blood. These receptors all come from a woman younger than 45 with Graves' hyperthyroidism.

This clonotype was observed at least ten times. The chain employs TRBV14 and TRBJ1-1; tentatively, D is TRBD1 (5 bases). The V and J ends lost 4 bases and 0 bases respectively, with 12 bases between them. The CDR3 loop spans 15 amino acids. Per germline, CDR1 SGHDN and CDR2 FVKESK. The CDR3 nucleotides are TGTGCCAGCAGCCCACGACGACAGATGAACACTGAAGCTTTCTTT. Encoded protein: CASSPRRQMNTEAFF.

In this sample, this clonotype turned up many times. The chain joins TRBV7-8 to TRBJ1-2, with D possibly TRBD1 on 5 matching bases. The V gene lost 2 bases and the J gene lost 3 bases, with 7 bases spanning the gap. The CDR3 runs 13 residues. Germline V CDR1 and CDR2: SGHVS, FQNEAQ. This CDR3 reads CASSLRQHYGYTF. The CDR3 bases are TGTGCCAGCAGCTTAAGACAGCACTATGGCTACACCTTC.

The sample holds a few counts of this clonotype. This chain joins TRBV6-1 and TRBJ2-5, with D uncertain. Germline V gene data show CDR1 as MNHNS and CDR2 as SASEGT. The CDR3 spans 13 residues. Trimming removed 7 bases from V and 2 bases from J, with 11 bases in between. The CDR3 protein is CASTSPVQETQYF. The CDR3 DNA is TGTGCCAGCACAAGTCCAGTACAAGAGACCCAGTACTTC.

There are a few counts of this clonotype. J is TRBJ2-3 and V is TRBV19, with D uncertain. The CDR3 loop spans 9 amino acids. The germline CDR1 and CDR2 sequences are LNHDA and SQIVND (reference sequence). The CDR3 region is CAVGNTQYF. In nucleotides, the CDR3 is TGTGCAGTGGGGAATACGCAGTATTTT. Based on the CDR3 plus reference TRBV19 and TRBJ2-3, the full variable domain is DGGITQSPKYLFRKEGQNVTLSCEQNLNHDAMYWYRQDPGQGLRLIYYSQIVNDFQKGDIAEGYSVSREKKESFPLTVTSAQKNPTAFYLCAVGNTQYFGPGTRLTVL.

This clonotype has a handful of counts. In DNA form, the CDR3 reads TGCGCCAGCAGCCCGGGAAATATGGATCCCTCACCCCTCCACTTT. It yields the protein CASSPGNMDPSPLHF. The genes are TRBV5-1 and TRBJ1-6, with D unclear. Trimming took off 4 bases at V and 10 bases at J, with 18 bases between the two ends. CDR3 length: 15 residues. Germline CDR1 and CDR2: SGHRS and YFSETQ.

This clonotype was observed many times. CDR3 nucleotide sequence: TGCGCCAGCAGCCTCTGGACTAGCACCGGGGAGCTGTTTTTT. This sequence encodes CASSLWTSTGELFF. This rearrangement joins TRBV5-1 to TRBJ2-2, with 7 bases fitting TRBD2. Per germline, CDR1 SGHRS and CDR2 YFSETQ. The CDR3 runs to 14 residues. J gave up 4 bases and V 4 bases, and 4 bases lay outside the gene matches.

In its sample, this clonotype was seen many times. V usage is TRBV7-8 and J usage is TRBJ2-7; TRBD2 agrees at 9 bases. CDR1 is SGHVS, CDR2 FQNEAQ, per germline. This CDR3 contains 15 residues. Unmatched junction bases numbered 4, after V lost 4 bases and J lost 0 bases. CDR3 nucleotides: TGTGCCAGCAGCTATAGCGGGAGCATCTCCTACGAGCAGTACTTC. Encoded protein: CASSYSGSISYEQYF.

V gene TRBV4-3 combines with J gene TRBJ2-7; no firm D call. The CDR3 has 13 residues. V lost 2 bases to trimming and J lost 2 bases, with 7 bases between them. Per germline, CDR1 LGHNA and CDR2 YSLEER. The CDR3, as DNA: TGCGCCAGCAGCCAATGGGAAACCTACGAGCAGTACTTC. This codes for CASSQWETYEQYF.

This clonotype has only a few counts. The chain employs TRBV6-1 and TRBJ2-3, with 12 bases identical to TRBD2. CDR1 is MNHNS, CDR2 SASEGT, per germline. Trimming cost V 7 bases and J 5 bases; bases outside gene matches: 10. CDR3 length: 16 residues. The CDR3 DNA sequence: TGTGCCAGCACAGCCCCGACTAGCGGGAGAGGAGATACGCAGTATTTT. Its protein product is CASTAPTSGRGDTQYF.

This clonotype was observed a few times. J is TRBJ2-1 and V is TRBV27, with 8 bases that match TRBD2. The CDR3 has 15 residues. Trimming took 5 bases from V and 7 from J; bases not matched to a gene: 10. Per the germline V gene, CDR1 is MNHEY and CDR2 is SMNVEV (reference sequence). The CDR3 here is CASSPLAGLINEQFF. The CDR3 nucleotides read TGTGCCAGCAGTCCATTAGCGGGGTTAATTAATGAGCAGTTCTTC.

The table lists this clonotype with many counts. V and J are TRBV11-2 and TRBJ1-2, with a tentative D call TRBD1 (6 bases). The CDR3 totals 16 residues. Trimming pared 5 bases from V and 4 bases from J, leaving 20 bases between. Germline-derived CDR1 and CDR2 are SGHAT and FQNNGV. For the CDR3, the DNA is TGTGCCAGCAGCCAAACCCCGGACAGACCGACCTATGGCTACACCTTC. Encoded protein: CASSQTPDRPTYGYTF.

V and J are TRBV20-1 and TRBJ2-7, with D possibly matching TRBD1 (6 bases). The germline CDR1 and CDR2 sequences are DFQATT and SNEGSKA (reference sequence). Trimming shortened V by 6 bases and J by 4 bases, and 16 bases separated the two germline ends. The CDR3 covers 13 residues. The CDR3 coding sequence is TGCAGTGCCCCCCGGACAGCCTCTTACGAGCAGTACTTC. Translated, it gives CSAPRTASYEQYF.

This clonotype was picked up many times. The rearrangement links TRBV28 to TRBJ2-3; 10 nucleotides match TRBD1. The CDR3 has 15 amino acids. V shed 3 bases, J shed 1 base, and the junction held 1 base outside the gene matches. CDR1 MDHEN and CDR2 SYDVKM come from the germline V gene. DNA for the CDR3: TGTGCCAGCAGTTTTGGGACAGGGGGCACAGATACGCAGTATTTT. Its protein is CASSFGTGGTDTQYF.

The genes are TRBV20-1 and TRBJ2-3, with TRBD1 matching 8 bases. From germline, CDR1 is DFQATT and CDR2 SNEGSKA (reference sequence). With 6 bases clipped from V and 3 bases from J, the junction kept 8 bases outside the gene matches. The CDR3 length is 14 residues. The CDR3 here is CSAVQGANTDTQYF. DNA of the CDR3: TGCAGTGCAGTGCAGGGGGCTAATACAGATACGCAGTATTTT.

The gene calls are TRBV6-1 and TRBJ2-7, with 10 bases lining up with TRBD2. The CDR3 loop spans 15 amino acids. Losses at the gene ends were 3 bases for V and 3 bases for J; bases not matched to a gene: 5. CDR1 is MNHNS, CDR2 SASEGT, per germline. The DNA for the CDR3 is TGTGCCAGCAGTGAGACTAGCGGGCCCGGCTACGAGCAGTACTTC. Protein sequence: CASSETSGPGYEQYF.